A single sample is the source of the 14 T cell receptor beta chains below, sequenced in a study of blood T cell repertoires in COVID-19. Clones were read by immunoSEQ multiplex PCR, and TCRdb kept only the in-frame ones, dropping some. The profile shows about 24,000 clones, about 88% of them singletons. Sequenced material: peripheral blood. The receptors stem from a human donor in a cohort sampled during active COVID-19.

This chain connects TRBV27 to TRBJ2-7, with 9 bases identical to TRBD1. This CDR3 contains 15 residues. Trimming at V came to 4 bases and at J to 0 bases, leaving 4 bases not matched to a gene. In germline, CDR1 is MNHEY, CDR2 SMNVEV (reference sequence). CDR3 amino acids: CASSSGQGRSYEQYF. As DNA, the CDR3 is TGTGCCAGCAGTTCCGGACAGGGGCGCTCCTACGAGCAGTACTTC.

This chain links TRBV6-5 with TRBJ2-7; a possible D gene is TRBD2 (6 bases). Germline lookup yields CDR1 MNHEY and CDR2 SVGAGI. Trimming removed 4 bases at V and 7 bases at J, with 23 bases between. The CDR3 spans 16 residues. The CDR3 nucleotides read TGTGCCAGCAGTTCGAACCCGGGACTCTCGGGGAGAGAGCAGTACTTC. Its protein is CASSSNPGLSGREQYF.

This chain links TRBV5-1 with TRBJ2-2; maybe TRBD1 (6 bases). The CDR3 is made up of 14 amino acids. The germline V and J ends were trimmed by 2 bases and 5 bases, with 10 bases remaining between them. Per germline, CDR1 SGHRS and CDR2 YFSETQ. This CDR3 reads CASSFGTGTGELFF. CDR3 DNA sequence: TGCGCCAGCAGCTTTGGCACAGGGACCGGGGAGCTGTTTTTT.

DNA for the CDR3: TGTGCCAGCAGCCGAAAATCCCCCGGGGATCCCAACTATGGCTACACCTTC. Protein: CASSRKSPGDPNYGYTF. The chain has TRBV27 and TRBJ1-2; D uncertain. Germline-derived CDR1 and CDR2 are MNHEY and SMNVEV (reference sequence). V lost 6 bases and J lost 2, with 22 bases in between. This CDR3 spans 17 amino acids.

The chain uses TRBV7-9 and TRBJ1-1; tentative D call: TRBD1 (6 bases). Germline CDR1 and CDR2: SEHNR and FQNEAQ (reference sequence). CDR3 length: 14 residues. V lost 4 bases, J lost 1 base, and 10 bases lay in between. DNA of the CDR3: TGTGCCAGCAGCTGGGGGCAGGGGAACACTGAAGCTTTCTTT. This codes for CASSWGQGNTEAFF.

The chain has TRBV4-2 and TRBJ2-3, with D perhaps matching TRBD2 (6 bases). The germline V gene has CDR1 LGHNA and CDR2 YNFKEQ. Deletions cut 4 bases from V and 1 base from J, with 15 bases between. There are 16 residues in the CDR3. The CDR3 protein is CASSRPETGGTDTQYF. Here the CDR3 DNA reads TGTGCCAGCAGCCGTCCGGAGACGGGAGGCACAGATACGCAGTATTTT.

The chain joins TRBV18 to TRBJ2-3; D perhaps matches TRBD1 (6 bases). The CDR3 has 15 residues. Trimming removed 2 bases at V and 4 bases at J, with 13 bases between. CDR1 and CDR2 from the germline V gene are KGHSH and LQKENI. CDR3: CASSPSTGSPDTQYF. The CDR3 region has the DNA TGTGCCAGCTCACCATCCACAGGGAGCCCAGATACGCAGTATTTT.

Only a few counts were recorded for this clone. The genes are TRBV6-5 and TRBJ2-3; 7 positions agree with TRBD1. CDR3 size: 15 residues. CDR1 and CDR2 from the germline V gene are MNHEY and SVGAGI. The J segment lost 4 bases and the V segment lost 7 bases, leaving 11 bases of the junction unmatched. The CDR3 sequence is CASTNRGGGADTQYF. For the CDR3, the DNA is TGTGCCAGCACCAACAGGGGCGGTGGTGCAGATACGCAGTATTTT.

The rearrangement links TRBV6-2 or TRBV6-3 to TRBJ2-7; TRBD2 agrees at 13 bases. Trimming took 1 base from V and 5 from J; bases not matched to a gene: 2. This CDR3 has 15 residues. Per germline, CDR1 MNHEY and CDR2 SVGEGT. The CDR3 is CASSYFGTSGDEQYF. The CDR3 region has the DNA TGTGCCAGCAGTTACTTCGGGACTAGCGGGGACGAGCAGTACTTC.

The J gene is TRBJ2-7, the V gene TRBV15; the match to TRBD1 covers 7 bases. The V segment lost 1 base and the J segment 2 bases; nucleotides outside the gene matches: 5. Germline V lookup: CDR1 LNHNV, CDR2 YYDKDF (reference sequence). The CDR3 runs 15 residues. This CDR3 reads CATSRVPGQTYEQYF. The CDR3 nucleotides read TGTGCCACCAGCAGAGTTCCGGGACAGACCTACGAGCAGTACTTC.

This clone has only one observation. The chain uses TRBV7-8 and TRBJ1-2; D ambiguous. This CDR3 has 16 amino acids. Germline V gives CDR1 SGHVS, CDR2 FQNEAQ. V was cut by 1 base and J by 0 bases, with 12 bases left in between. The CDR3 reads CASSLGIQNPNYGYTF. The DNA of the CDR3 is TGTGCCAGCAGCTTAGGTATTCAGAACCCTAACTATGGCTACACCTTC.

This chain joins TRBV4-1 and TRBJ2-1, with D possibly TRBD1 on 5 matching bases. The CDR3 sequence is 14 residues long. Trimming removed 0 bases from V and 10 bases from J, with 13 bases in between. The germline CDR1 and CDR2 sequences are MGHRA and YSYEKL. The CDR3 region is CASSQEVGLPEQFF. The CDR3 nucleotides are TGCGCCAGCAGCCAAGAAGTGGGGCTACCGGAGCAGTTCTTC.

The rearrangement links TRBV27 to TRBJ2-3, with 12 bases aligning to TRBD2. V dropped 5 bases and J dropped 3; count of bases not matched to a gene: 6. CDR1 MNHEY and CDR2 SMNVEV come from the germline V gene (reference sequence). This CDR3 has 16 residues. The CDR3 nucleotides read TGTGCCAGCAGTCCCCTAGCGGGAGGGCCGACAGATACGCAGTATTTT. Translating it yields CASSPLAGGPTDTQYF.

This chain uses TRBV2 with TRBJ2-3; D ambiguous. Trimming left V 6 bases short and J 0 bases short, with 19 bases between. CDR3 length equals 17 residues. Per the germline V gene, CDR1 is SNHLY and CDR2 is FYNNEI. The CDR3 DNA follows: TGTGCCAGCAGCTCTACCAGAGCGATTCTCAGCACAGATACGCAGTATTTT. It codes for CASSSTRAILSTDTQYF.